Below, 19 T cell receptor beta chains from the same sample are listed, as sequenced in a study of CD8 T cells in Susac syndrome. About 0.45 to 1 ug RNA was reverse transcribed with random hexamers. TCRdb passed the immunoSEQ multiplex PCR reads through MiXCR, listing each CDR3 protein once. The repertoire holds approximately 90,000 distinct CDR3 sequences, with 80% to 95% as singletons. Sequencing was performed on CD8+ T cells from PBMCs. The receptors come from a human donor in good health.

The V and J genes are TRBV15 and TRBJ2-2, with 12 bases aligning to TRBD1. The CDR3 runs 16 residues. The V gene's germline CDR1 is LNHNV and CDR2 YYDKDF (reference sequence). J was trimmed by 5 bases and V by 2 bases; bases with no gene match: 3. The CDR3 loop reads CATSRMGQGATGELFF. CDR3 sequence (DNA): TGTGCCACCAGCAGAATGGGACAGGGGGCAACCGGGGAGCTGTTTTTT.

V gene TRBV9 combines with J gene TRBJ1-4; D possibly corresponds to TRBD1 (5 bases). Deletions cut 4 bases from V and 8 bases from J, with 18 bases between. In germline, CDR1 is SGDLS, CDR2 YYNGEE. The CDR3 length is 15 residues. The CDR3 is CASSPGTAEREKLFF. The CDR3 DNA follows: TGTGCCAGCAGCCCCGGGACCGCCGAGAGGGAAAAACTGTTTTTT.

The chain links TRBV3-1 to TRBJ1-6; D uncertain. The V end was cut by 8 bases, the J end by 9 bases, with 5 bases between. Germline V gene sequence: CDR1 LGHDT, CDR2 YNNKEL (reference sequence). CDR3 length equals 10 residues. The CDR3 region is CASRTSPLHF. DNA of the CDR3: TGTGCCAGCCGGACTTCACCCCTCCACTTT.

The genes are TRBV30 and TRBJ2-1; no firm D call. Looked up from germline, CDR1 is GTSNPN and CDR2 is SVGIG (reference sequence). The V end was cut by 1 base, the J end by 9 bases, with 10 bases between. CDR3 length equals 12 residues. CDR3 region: CAWSGSALEQFF. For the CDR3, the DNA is TGTGCCTGGAGTGGTTCCGCCCTTGAGCAGTTCTTC. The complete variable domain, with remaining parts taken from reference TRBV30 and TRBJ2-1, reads SQTIHQWPATLVQPVGSPLSLECTVEGTSNPNLYWYRQAAGRGLQLLFYSVGIGQISSEVPQNLSASRPQDRQFILSSKKLLLSDSGFYLCAWSGSALEQFFGPGTRLTVL.

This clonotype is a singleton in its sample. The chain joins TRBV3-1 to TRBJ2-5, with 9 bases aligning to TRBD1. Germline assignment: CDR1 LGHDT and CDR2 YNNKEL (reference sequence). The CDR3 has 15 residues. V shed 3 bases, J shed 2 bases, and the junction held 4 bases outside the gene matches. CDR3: CASSHLDRGQETQYF. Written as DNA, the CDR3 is TGTGCCAGCAGCCATCTCGACAGGGGGCAAGAGACCCAGTACTTC.

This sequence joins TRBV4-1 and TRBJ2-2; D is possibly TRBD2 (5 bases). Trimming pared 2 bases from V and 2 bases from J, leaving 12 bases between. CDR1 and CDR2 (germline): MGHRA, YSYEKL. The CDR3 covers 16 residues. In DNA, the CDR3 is TGCGCCAGCAGCCAACGGGGAGAGCAAAACACCGGGGAGCTGTTTTTT. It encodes CASSQRGEQNTGELFF.

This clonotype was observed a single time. CDR3 loop: CASSLGTVATNEKLFF. The CDR3, as DNA: TGTGCCAGCAGCTTAGGAACAGTTGCAACTAATGAAAAACTGTTTTTT. This sequence joins TRBV13 and TRBJ1-4; D is ambiguous. Germline values: CDR1 PRHDT, CDR2 FYEKMQ (reference sequence). V gave up 0 bases and J gave up 0 bases, with 8 bases separating them. This CDR3 region has 16 residues.

The chain's CDR3 is CASSGRDWANYGYTF. The CDR3 region has the DNA TGTGCCAGCAGCGGGCGAGACTGGGCTAACTATGGCTACACCTTC. The chain employs TRBV9 and TRBJ1-2; no reliable D call. V was pared by 3 bases and J by 0 bases, with 12 bases between. CDR1 and CDR2 from the germline V gene are SGDLS and YYNGEE. This CDR3 is 15 amino acids long.

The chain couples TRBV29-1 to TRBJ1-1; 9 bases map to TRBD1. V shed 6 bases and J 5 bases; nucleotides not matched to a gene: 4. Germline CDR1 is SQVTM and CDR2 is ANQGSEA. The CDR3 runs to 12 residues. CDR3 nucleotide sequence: TGCAGCGTCCTACAGGGGGCAACTGAAGCTTTCTTT. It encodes CSVLQGATEAFF.

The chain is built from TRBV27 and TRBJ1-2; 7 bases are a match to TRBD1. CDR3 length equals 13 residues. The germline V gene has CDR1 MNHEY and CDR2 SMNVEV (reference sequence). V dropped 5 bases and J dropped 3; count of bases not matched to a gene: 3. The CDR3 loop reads CASSPGGDYGYTF. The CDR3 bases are TGTGCCAGCAGTCCAGGGGGGGACTATGGCTACACCTTC.

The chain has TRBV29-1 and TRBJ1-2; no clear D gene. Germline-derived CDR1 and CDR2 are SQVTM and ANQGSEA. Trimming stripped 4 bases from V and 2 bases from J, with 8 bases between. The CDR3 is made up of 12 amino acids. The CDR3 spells CSVADGNYGYTF. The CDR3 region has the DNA TGCAGCGTTGCTGACGGAAACTATGGCTACACCTTC.

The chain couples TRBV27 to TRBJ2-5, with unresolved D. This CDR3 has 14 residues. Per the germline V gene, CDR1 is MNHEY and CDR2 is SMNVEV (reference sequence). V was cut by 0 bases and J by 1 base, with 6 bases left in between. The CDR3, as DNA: TGTGCCAGCAGTTTATCCCAATCCCAAGAGACCCAGTACTTC. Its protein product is CASSLSQSQETQYF.

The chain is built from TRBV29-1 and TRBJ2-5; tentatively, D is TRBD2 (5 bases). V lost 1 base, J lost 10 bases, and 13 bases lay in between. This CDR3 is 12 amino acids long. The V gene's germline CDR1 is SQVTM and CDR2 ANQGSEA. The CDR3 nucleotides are TGCAGCGTTGAAGGCTTGCCTGGGAGCCAGTACTTC. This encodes CSVEGLPGSQYF.

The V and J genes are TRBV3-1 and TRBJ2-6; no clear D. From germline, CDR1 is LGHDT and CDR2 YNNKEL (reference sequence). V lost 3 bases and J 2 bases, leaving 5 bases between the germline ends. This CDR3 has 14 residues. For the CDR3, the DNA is TGTGCCAGCAGCCACAGTCCTGGGGCCAACGTCCTGACTTTC. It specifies CASSHSPGANVLTF.

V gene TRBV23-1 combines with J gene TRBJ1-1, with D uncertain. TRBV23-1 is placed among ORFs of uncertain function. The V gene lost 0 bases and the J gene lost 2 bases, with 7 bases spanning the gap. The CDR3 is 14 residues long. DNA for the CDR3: TGCGCCAGCAGTCAATCTACGGGCAACACTGAAGCTTTCTTT. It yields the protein CASSQSTGNTEAFF.

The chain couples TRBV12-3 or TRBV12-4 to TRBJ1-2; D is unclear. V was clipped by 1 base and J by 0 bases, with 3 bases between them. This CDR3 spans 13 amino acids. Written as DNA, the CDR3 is TGTGCCAGCAGTTTAGGTCCTAACTATGGCTACACCTTC. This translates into CASSLGPNYGYTF.

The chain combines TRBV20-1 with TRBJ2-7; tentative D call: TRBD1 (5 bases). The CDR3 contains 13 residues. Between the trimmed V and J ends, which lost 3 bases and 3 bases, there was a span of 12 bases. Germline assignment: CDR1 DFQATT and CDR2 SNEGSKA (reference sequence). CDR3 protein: CSASDKTGYEQYF. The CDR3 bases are TGCAGTGCTAGTGACAAAACAGGCTACGAGCAGTACTTC.

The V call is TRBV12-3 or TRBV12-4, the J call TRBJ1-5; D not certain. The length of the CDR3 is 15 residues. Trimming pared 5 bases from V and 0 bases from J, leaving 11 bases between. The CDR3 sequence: CASSPYTNSNQPQHF. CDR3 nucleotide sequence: TGTGCCAGCAGTCCCTACACAAATAGCAATCAGCCCCAGCATTTT.

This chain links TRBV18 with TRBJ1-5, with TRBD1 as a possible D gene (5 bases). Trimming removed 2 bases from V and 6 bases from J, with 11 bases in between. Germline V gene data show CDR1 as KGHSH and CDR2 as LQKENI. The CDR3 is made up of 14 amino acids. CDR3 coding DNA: TGTGCCAGCTCACCAGGAGGGGAAGGTCAGCCCCAGCATTTT. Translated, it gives CASSPGGEGQPQHF. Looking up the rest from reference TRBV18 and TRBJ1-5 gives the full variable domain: NAGVMQNPRHLVRRRGQEARLRCSPMKGHSHVYWYRQLPEEGLKFMVYLQKENIIDESGMPKERFSAEFPKEGPSILRIQQVVRGDSAAYFCASSPGGEGQPQHFGDGTRLSIL.